This record looks at one TCR beta chain sequence and its context. This sample is drawn from a study of T cells after yellow fever vaccination. This CDR3 is 14 amino acids long. Germline V gene sequence: CDR1 MNHEY, CDR2 SVGEGT. The V gene lost 4 bases and the J gene lost 4 bases, with 11 bases spanning the gap. A single record per CDR3 protein comes from TCRdb applying MiXCR to the 5' RACE reads. Here the sample spans a few hundred thousand distinct CDR3 sequences, about 7.1% being singletons. The specimen was CD4+ T cells sorted from PBMCs, collected 15 days after the yellow fever booster vaccination. The TCR originated in a man aged 25-45 years who received the YFV17D yellow fever vaccine. This chain joins TRBV6-2 or TRBV6-3 and TRBJ1-5; perhaps TRBD1 as D (5 bases). The CDR3 DNA reads TGTGCCAGCAGTTGGGGCCAGAAAAATCAGCCCCAGCATTTT. This gives the protein CASSWGQKNQPQHF.